These 28 T cell receptor beta chains came from one sample sequenced in a study of cytomegalovirus exposure and HLA in healthy donors. The data were produced by immunoSEQ multiplex PCR, yet TCRdb's version contains in-frame clones alone and is incomplete. The data show nearly 80,000 clones, with under 95% seen just once and 3% to 4.5% held by the top ten. The sample taken for sequencing was PBMCs. These receptors were taken from a woman in her thirties in good health and CMV-seronegative.

This clone occurred once. J is TRBJ2-7 and V is TRBV7-2; 14 nucleotides align to TRBD2. The trim removed 5 bases at V and 2 bases at J, leaving 5 bases unmatched. From germline, CDR1 is SGHTA and CDR2 FQGNSA. The CDR3 extends over 16 amino acids. The chain's CDR3 is CASSRGLAGAAYEQYF. As DNA, the CDR3 is TGTGCCAGCAGCCGGGGACTAGCGGGAGCAGCCTACGAGCAGTACTTC.

The chain is built from TRBV6-6 and TRBJ1-1; D is uncertain. Between the trimmed V and J ends, which lost 0 bases and 4 bases, there was a span of 3 bases. The CDR3 totals 12 residues. Germline V gene lookup returns CDR1 MNHNY and CDR2 SVGAGI (reference sequence). The CDR3: CASSYSSTEAFF. The CDR3 DNA reads TGTGCCAGCAGTTACTCGAGCACTGAAGCTTTCTTT.

CDR3 sequence reads: CASTRTSGSYNEQFF. In DNA, the CDR3 is TGTGCCAGCACCAGGACTAGCGGGAGCTACAATGAGCAGTTCTTC. The rearrangement uses TRBV28 and TRBJ2-1; 13 positions agree with TRBD2. The CDR3 consists of 15 residues. Germline CDR1 MDHEN, CDR2 SYDVKM. Unmatched junction bases numbered 3, after V lost 7 bases and J lost 3 bases.

The J gene is TRBJ2-7, the V gene TRBV6-5, with 7 bases that match TRBD1. Germline V gene sequence: CDR1 MNHEY, CDR2 SVGAGI. J gave up 4 bases and V 6 bases, and 6 bases lay outside the gene matches. CDR3 size: 13 residues. In nucleotides, the CDR3 is TGTGCCAGCAGGAGACAGGGCGGTTACGAGCAGTACTTC. Its protein product is CASRRQGGYEQYF.

The CDR3: CASSFDGNSYGYTF. The DNA of the CDR3 is TGTGCCAGCAGCTTTGACGGGAACAGCTATGGCTACACCTTC. The chain is built from TRBV7-9 and TRBJ1-2; no reliable D call. CDR1 and CDR2 from the germline V gene are SEHNR and FQNEAQ (reference sequence). The ends were cut back, 3 bases at V and 4 bases at J, with 12 bases in the middle. The length of the CDR3 is 14 residues.

The chain combines TRBV11-1 with TRBJ2-5, with no clear D. The CDR3 loop spans 14 amino acids. Trimming took off 5 bases at V and 3 bases at J, with 13 bases between the two ends. Germline lookup yields CDR1 SGHAT and CDR2 FQDESV (reference sequence). CDR3 sequence reads: CASSPPGRKETQYF. The CDR3 nucleotides are TGTGCCAGCAGCCCACCCGGCAGGAAAGAGACCCAGTACTTC.

This chain joins TRBV11-2 and TRBJ2-4; D is perhaps TRBD1 (7 bases). Trimming shortened V by 7 bases and J by 1 base, and 20 bases separated the two germline ends. The CDR3 extends over 17 amino acids. The germline CDR1 and CDR2 sequences are SGHAT and FQNNGV. The CDR3 region is CASTKSGQGGAKNIQYF. CDR3 DNA: TGTGCCAGCACTAAAAGCGGGCAGGGGGGTGCCAAAAACATTCAGTACTTC.

V and J are TRBV9 and TRBJ1-1; weak D call: TRBD1 (5 bases). The germline CDR1 and CDR2 sequences are SGDLS and YYNGEE. Deletions cut 2 bases from V and 0 bases from J, with 11 bases between. This CDR3 comprises 15 residues. The CDR3, as DNA: TGTGCCAGCAGCGTCGGAGAAGGGGTGAACACTGAAGCTTTCTTT. Translating gives CASSVGEGVNTEAFF.

J is TRBJ2-1 and V is TRBV9, with D possibly TRBD2 on 6 matching bases. Between the trimmed V and J ends, which lost 0 bases and 9 bases, there was a span of 13 bases. Germline loops: CDR1 SGDLS, CDR2 YYNGEE. The CDR3 extends over 14 amino acids. The CDR3, as DNA: TGTGCCAGCAGCGTAGCTGTGGGGGGAGGTGAGCAGTTCTTC. This gives the protein CASSVAVGGGEQFF.

This clone was detected only once. The chain employs TRBV5-1 and TRBJ2-5; 10 nucleotides agree with TRBD2. The junction had 8 bases not matched to a gene; V was cut back by 4 bases and J by 5 bases. CDR1 SGHRS and CDR2 YFSETQ come from the germline V gene. This CDR3 is built from 15 residues. The CDR3 reads CASSASGGAGETQYF. CDR3 coding DNA: TGCGCCAGCAGCGCCAGCGGGGGGGCCGGGGAGACCCAGTACTTC.

CDR3 sequence (DNA): TGCGCCAGCAGCTTGGCCATCACAGGGAACAATGAGCAGTTCTTC. The encoded protein is CASSLAITGNNEQFF. The J gene is TRBJ2-1, the V gene TRBV5-1; possibly TRBD1 for D (6 bases). Germline-derived CDR1 and CDR2 are SGHRS and YFSETQ. CDR3 length: 15 residues. V lost 0 bases and J lost 5, with 12 bases in between.

This sequence joins TRBV30 and TRBJ1-5; 7 bases align to TRBD1. The V gene's germline CDR1 is GTSNPN and CDR2 SVGIG (reference sequence). Unmatched junction bases numbered 7, after V lost 1 base and J lost 1 base. The CDR3 is 16 amino acids. In nucleotides, the CDR3 is TGTGCCTGGAGTGGGCAGGGGGAATGGAGCAATCAGCCCCAGCATTTT. Protein: CAWSGQGEWSNQPQHF.

The rearrangement uses TRBV6-5 and TRBJ2-5, with 8 bases identical to TRBD2. J gave up 5 bases and V 4 bases, and 9 bases lay outside the gene matches. The CDR3 consists of 15 residues. The germline gives CDR1 MNHEY, CDR2 SVGAGI. For the CDR3, the DNA is TGTGCCAGCAGTTCCCCGGGAGGGTCGGTGGAGACCCAGTACTTC. Its protein is CASSSPGGSVETQYF.

V gene TRBV27 combines with J gene TRBJ2-7; tentatively, D is TRBD2 (5 bases). Trimming took off 3 bases at V and 6 bases at J, with 15 bases between the two ends. The CDR3 loop spans 14 amino acids. Germline V gives CDR1 MNHEY, CDR2 SMNVEV (reference sequence). CDR3 nucleotide sequence: TGTGCCAGCAGTTTGGGGTTGGGAGTCGGCGAGCAGTACTTC. Amino acid sequence: CASSLGLGVGEQYF.

V and J are TRBV20-1 and TRBJ2-7; D is perhaps TRBD1 (5 bases). There are 11 residues in the CDR3. Germline lookup yields CDR1 DFQATT and CDR2 SNEGSKA (reference sequence). V was shortened by 2 bases and J by 3 bases, with 5 bases between the two germline ends. CDR3 coding DNA: TGCAGTGCTAGACAGGGCTACGAGCAGTACTTC. Protein product: CSARQGYEQYF.

The chain joins TRBV6-1 to TRBJ1-2; 7 nucleotides line up with TRBD1. The CDR3 is 13 residues long. The V gene end was trimmed by 5 bases and the J gene end by 7 bases; junction bases not matched to a gene: 7. Per the germline V gene, CDR1 is MNHNS and CDR2 is SASEGT. This chain's CDR3 is CASSWGSGGGYTF. As DNA, the CDR3 is TGTGCCAGCAGTTGGGGGTCAGGGGGTGGCTACACCTTC.

J is TRBJ2-5 and V is TRBV5-6; 8 bases align to TRBD1. This CDR3 has 14 amino acids. With V trimmed by 2 bases and J by 5 bases, 5 bases remained unmatched. Per germline, CDR1 SGHDT and CDR2 YYEEEE. The CDR3 loop reads CASSLQGVAETQYF. CDR3 bases: TGTGCCAGCAGCTTACAGGGGGTCGCGGAGACCCAGTACTTC.

V usage is TRBV20-1 and J usage is TRBJ2-1; the match to TRBD2 covers 10 bases. The CDR3 sequence is 11 residues long. From germline, CDR1 is DFQATT and CDR2 SNEGSKA (reference sequence). After removal of 8 bases from V and 15 bases from J, the junction contained 10 bases not matched to a gene. CDR3 region: CSILAGDILFF. For the CDR3, the DNA is TGCAGTATCCTAGCGGGGGATATTCTGTTCTTC.

This clone was found a few times. This chain links TRBV7-2 with TRBJ2-7; D possibly corresponds to TRBD1 (6 bases). The germline gives CDR1 SGHTA, CDR2 FQGNSA. There are 13 residues in the CDR3. Trimming pared 5 bases from V and 5 bases from J, leaving 13 bases between. The CDR3 spells CASSPRAGDEQYF. The CDR3 nucleotides read TGTGCCAGCAGCCCGCGGGCAGGGGACGAGCAGTACTTC.

V and J are TRBV11-2 and TRBJ2-7, with 9 bases aligning to TRBD1. Trimming cost V 1 base and J 7 bases; bases outside gene matches: 11. The germline CDR1 and CDR2 sequences are SGHAT and FQNNGV. The CDR3 spans 16 residues. The DNA for the CDR3 is TGTGCCAGCAGCTTAGGTCGGGACAGGGTTAGAGTGGAGCAGTACTTC. This gives the protein CASSLGRDRVRVEQYF.

V usage is TRBV10-3 and J usage is TRBJ2-1; maybe TRBD2 (6 bases). V lost 4 bases, J lost 0 bases, and 13 bases lay in between. Germline-derived CDR1 and CDR2 are ENHRY and SYGVKD. The CDR3 length is 16 residues. Here the CDR3 DNA reads TGTGCCATCAGTGCCCTGACTAGGGACTCCTACAATGAGCAGTTCTTC. This gives the protein CAISALTRDSYNEQFF.

The J gene is TRBJ1-2, the V gene TRBV5-1, with TRBD1 matching over 10 bases. Trimming at V came to 4 bases and at J to 3 bases, leaving 3 bases not matched to a gene. CDR1 and CDR2 (germline): SGHRS, YFSETQ. The CDR3 runs to 14 residues. CDR3 amino acids: CASSPGQGHYGYTF. For the CDR3, the DNA is TGCGCCAGCAGCCCGGGACAGGGGCACTATGGCTACACCTTC.

The chain employs TRBV6-5 and TRBJ2-7; 7 positions agree with TRBD1. The CDR3 runs 15 residues. Trimming removed 7 bases from V and 0 bases from J; junction bases left unmatched: 9. CDR1 MNHEY and CDR2 SVGAGI come from the germline V gene. The DNA of the CDR3 is TGTGCCAGCATTCGCCGGACAGGAAGCTCCTACGAGCAGTACTTC. As protein: CASIRRTGSSYEQYF.

The chain recombines TRBV6-4 with TRBJ2-7; TRBD1 matches 8 bases. V lost 4 bases, J lost 0 bases, and 2 bases stayed unmatched. The length of the CDR3 is 14 residues. CDR1 is MRHNA and CDR2 is SNTAGT in the germline V gene. The CDR3 protein is CASSGQGSSYEQYF. CDR3 in DNA: TGTGCCAGCAGTGGACAGGGGTCCTCCTACGAGCAGTACTTC.

The V and J genes are TRBV11-2 and TRBJ1-1; possible D gene TRBD1, 5 bases. The CDR3 covers 14 residues. Germline values: CDR1 SGHAT, CDR2 FQNNGV. V lost 0 bases, J lost 5 bases, and 10 bases lay in between. DNA of the CDR3: TGTGCCAGCAGCTTAGAGGGGGGAGGGACTGAAGCTTTCTTT. This sequence encodes CASSLEGGGTEAFF. The whole variable domain, filled in from reference TRBV11-2 and TRBJ1-1, reads EAGVAQSPRYKIIEKRQSVAFWCNPISGHATLYWYQQILGQGPKLLIQFQNNGVVDDSQLPKDRFSAERLKGVDSTLKIQPAKLEDSAVYLCASSLEGGGTEAFFGQGTRLTVV.

The chain links TRBV30 to TRBJ1-1; D is perhaps TRBD1 (5 bases). This CDR3 spans 13 amino acids. CDR1 and CDR2 (germline): GTSNPN, SVGIG (reference sequence). V was clipped by 1 base and J by 5 bases, with 11 bases between them. CDR3 DNA: TGTGCCTGGAGTGAGATGGGGGGGACTGAAGCTTTCTTT. Protein: CAWSEMGGTEAFF.

The chain recombines TRBV19 with TRBJ2-2; D is possibly TRBD1 (6 bases). Germline CDR1 reads LNHDA; CDR2 reads SQIVND (reference sequence). The CDR3 is 15 residues long. V lost 7 bases and J lost 6, with 18 bases in between. CDR3: CASTPLGARAGELFF. CDR3 coding DNA: TGTGCCAGTACCCCGTTGGGGGCGCGGGCCGGGGAGCTGTTTTTT.

The chain is built from TRBV27 and TRBJ1-4, with a tentative D call TRBD1 (5 bases). Germline V gene lookup returns CDR1 MNHEY and CDR2 SMNVEV (reference sequence). The ends were cut back, 5 bases at V and 8 bases at J, with 15 bases in the middle. The CDR3 is 14 residues long. CDR3 DNA: TGTGCCAGCAGTCGAGGATGGGGGGAAGAAAAACTGTTTTTT. Amino acid sequence: CASSRGWGEEKLFF.